This paragraph reports one T cell receptor beta chain. Its cognate antigen is unknown. TCRdb re-derived calls from the RACE reads in MiXCR, one entry per CDR3 protein. The sample has tens of thousands of distinct CDR3 sequences, about 9.9% seen once. The sample's time point: patch test 2, 6 weeks after DPC sensitization. Indicated treatment: therapeutic diphenylcyclopropenone sensitization with weekly scalp DPC. Prior to each patch test being applied, blood was drawn. This entry is derived from a study of human T cells and chemical hapten exposure. Study details: Patch tests of 0.01% DPC on the upper back were read at 6 days.

The CDR3 covers 16 residues. V was clipped by 5 bases and J by 4 bases; unmatched bases: 11. The germline gives CDR1 MDHEN, CDR2 SYDVKM. Overall study findings and caveats: The immune response of these alopecia patients might not match healthy individuals'.

The TCR originated in a young man with alopecia areata. Some clones in this sample may be carry-over from other donors' samples. The sample consisted of whole blood, taken in connection with sensitization to the hapten diphenylcyclopropenone (DPC). The chain links TRBV28 to TRBJ2-3, with 8 positions matching TRBD1. The CDR3 protein is CASSTSDRAVADTQYF. DNA of the CDR3: TGTGCCAGCAGTACCTCGGACAGGGCGGTGGCAGATACGCAGTATTTT. Based on the CDR3 plus reference TRBV28 and TRBJ2-3, the full variable domain is DVKVTQSSRYLVKRTGEKVFLECVQDMDHENMFWYRQDPGLGLRLIYFSYDVKMKEKGDIPEGYSVSREKKERFSLILESASTNQTSMYLCASSTSDRAVADTQYFGPGTRLTVL.